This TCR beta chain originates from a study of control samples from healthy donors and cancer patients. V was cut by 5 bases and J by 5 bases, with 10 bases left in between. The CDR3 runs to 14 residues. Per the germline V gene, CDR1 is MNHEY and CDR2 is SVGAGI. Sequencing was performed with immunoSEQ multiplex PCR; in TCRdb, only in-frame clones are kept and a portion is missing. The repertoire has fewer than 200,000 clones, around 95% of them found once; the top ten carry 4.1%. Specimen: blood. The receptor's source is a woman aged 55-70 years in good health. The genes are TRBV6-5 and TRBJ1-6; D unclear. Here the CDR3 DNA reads TGTGCCAGCAGTACGTTGGGGAATAATTCACCCCTCCACTTT. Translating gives CASSTLGNNSPLHF.